Shown below are 21 T cell receptor beta chains from a single sample sequenced in a study of blood T cells in healthy people across ages. Primers used in a second PCR of roughly 7 to 12 cycles were a sample-barcoded 5' primer and a J-beta primer mix. TCRdb recomputed calls from the 5' RACE reads with MiXCR, one row per CDR3 protein. In the table there are fewer than 800,000 distinct CDR3 sequences, over 45% of which are singletons. Sequences were obtained from blood. The receptors were gathered from a woman between 55 and 75 years old in good health.

This clonotype has just a few counts. The rearrangement uses TRBV29-1 and TRBJ2-3, with TRBD2 matching over 7 bases. The germline V gene has CDR1 SQVTM and CDR2 ANQGSEA. CDR3 length equals 12 residues. CDR3 nucleotides: TGCAACGCTAGCGGACCCACAGATACGCAGTATTTT. Protein: CNASGPTDTQYF.

The gene calls are TRBV3-1 and TRBJ2-1, with D perhaps matching TRBD1 (6 bases). Trimming removed 0 bases from V and 0 bases from J, with 15 bases in between. Germline CDR1 reads LGHDT; CDR2 reads YNNKEL (reference sequence). The CDR3 has 18 amino acids. This CDR3 reads CASSQEGGPRSSYNEQFF. As DNA, the CDR3 is TGTGCCAGCAGCCAAGAAGGGGGTCCCCGCTCCTCCTACAATGAGCAGTTCTTC.

V is TRBV3-1 and J is TRBJ2-7, with D perhaps TRBD1 or TRBD2 (5 bases each). Trimming stripped 0 bases from V and 9 bases from J, with 21 bases between. The germline V gene has CDR1 LGHDT and CDR2 YNNKEL (reference sequence). The CDR3 is 16 residues long. The chain's CDR3 is CASSQDSGREFDGQYF. In nucleotides, the CDR3 is TGTGCCAGCAGCCAAGACTCTGGCAGGGAGTTCGACGGGCAGTACTTC.

This clonotype occurred once. The rearrangement uses TRBV2 and TRBJ1-6; D is undetermined. Trimming cost V 4 bases and J 6 bases, with 10 bases left between them. CDR1 SNHLY and CDR2 FYNNEI come from the germline V gene. The CDR3 spans 14 residues. This chain's CDR3 is CASSARTLNSPLHF. In nucleotides, the CDR3 is TGTGCCAGCAGTGCGAGGACGCTTAATTCACCCCTCCACTTT.

This clonotype has a handful of counts. The genes are TRBV6-2 or TRBV6-3 and TRBJ2-3; D is unresolved. Trimming left V 2 bases short and J 6 bases short, with 24 bases between. The CDR3 is made up of 18 amino acids. Germline V CDR1 and CDR2: MNHEY, SVGEGT. CDR3 nucleotide sequence: TGTGCCAGCAGTTACGGTCGAGTCCAGTGGGCCAAGACGGATACGCAGTATTTT. Translation gives CASSYGRVQWAKTDTQYF.

This clonotype has a handful of counts. The chain carries TRBV7-2 and TRBJ2-1, with unresolved D. CDR3 size: 13 residues. Germline V gene data show CDR1 as SGHTA and CDR2 as FQGNSA. V was cut by 0 bases and J by 9 bases, with 9 bases left in between. CDR3 protein: CASSLALVGEQFF. CDR3 nucleotides: TGTGCCAGCAGCTTAGCCCTAGTCGGTGAGCAGTTCTTC.

This clonotype was seen a few times. The chain uses TRBV11-3 and TRBJ1-6, with D perhaps TRBD1 (6 bases). This CDR3 contains 14 residues. The V gene lost 4 bases and the J gene lost 7 bases, with 11 bases spanning the gap. Per germline, CDR1 SGHNT and CDR2 YENEEA. CDR3 bases: TGTGCCAGCAGCTCGGGACATCCGAATTCACCCCTCCACTTT. Amino acid sequence: CASSSGHPNSPLHF.

V usage is TRBV15 and J usage is TRBJ2-3; tentative D call: TRBD2 (6 bases). This CDR3 contains 17 residues. CDR1 and CDR2 (germline): LNHNV, YYDKDF (reference sequence). V lost 0 bases and J 2 bases, leaving 15 bases between the germline ends. The CDR3 DNA reads TGTGCCACCAGCAGAGATAAACGAGCGGGCCTCACAGATACGCAGTATTTT. Encoded protein: CATSRDKRAGLTDTQYF.

The rearrangement uses TRBV3-1 and TRBJ2-1; D is ambiguous. The germline gives CDR1 LGHDT, CDR2 YNNKEL (reference sequence). CDR3 size: 15 residues. V was shortened by 0 bases and J by 10 bases, with 16 bases between the two germline ends. The CDR3 protein is CASSQESIMVSEQFF. CDR3 bases: TGTGCCAGCAGCCAAGAAAGTATTATGGTTTCGGAGCAGTTCTTC.

This clonotype showed up just a few times. The rearrangement links TRBV20-1 to TRBJ2-7; unclear D gene. Trimming stripped 5 bases from V and 2 bases from J, with 10 bases between. Germline CDR1 reads DFQATT; CDR2 reads SNEGSKA (reference sequence). CDR3 length equals 12 residues. The CDR3 reads CSASSGTYEQYF. The CDR3 coding sequence is TGCAGTGCTTCCTCAGGAACCTACGAGCAGTACTTC.

This clonotype came up a few times. The chain couples TRBV28 to TRBJ2-7; 9 positions agree with TRBD2. Trimming removed 3 bases from V and 4 bases from J; junction bases left unmatched: 7. Germline V gene lookup returns CDR1 MDHEN and CDR2 SYDVKM. This CDR3 has 15 amino acids. In nucleotides, the CDR3 is TGTGCCAGCAGTTTTATGGCGGGAGGGCCGTACGAGCAGTACTTC. Amino acids: CASSFMAGGPYEQYF.

The chain couples TRBV7-9 to TRBJ2-7, with 9 bases matching TRBD2. J gave up 7 bases and V 1 base, and 5 bases lay outside the gene matches. Germline assignment: CDR1 SEHNR and CDR2 FQNEAQ (reference sequence). The CDR3 spans 14 residues. The DNA of the CDR3 is TGTGCCAGCAGCTTAGGCGGGAGGGCCGGTGAGCAGTACTTC. It translates to CASSLGGRAGEQYF.

V and J are TRBV7-9 and TRBJ2-2; D remains unclear. The length of the CDR3 is 11 residues. Trimming stripped 6 bases from V and 1 base from J, with 0 bases between. Germline values: CDR1 SEHNR, CDR2 FQNEAQ (reference sequence). The CDR3: CASRNTGELFF. CDR3 DNA sequence: TGTGCCAGCAGGAACACCGGGGAGCTGTTTTTT.

This chain links TRBV20-1 with TRBJ2-4; 9 bases are a match to TRBD2. The closer fit of TRBJ2-7 to the DNA end suggests the J call may be wrong. Germline CDR1 is DFQATT and CDR2 is SNEGSKA (reference sequence). This CDR3 spans 12 amino acids. CDR3 in amino acids: CSAEREAHEQYF. The CDR3 DNA reads as TGCAGTGCTGAGCGGGAGGCCCACGAGCAGTACTTC.

This clonotype has more than one count but fewer than ten. CDR3: CASSTSGVTYEQYF. For the CDR3, the DNA is TGTGCCAGTTCAACTAGCGGGGTAACCTACGAGCAGTACTTC. This chain joins TRBV2 and TRBJ2-7; TRBD2 agrees at 10 bases. Germline CDR1 is SNHLY and CDR2 is FYNNEI. This CDR3 contains 14 residues. V lost 9 bases to trimming and J lost 2 bases; unmatched junction nucleotides: 7. The full variable domain, completed using reference TRBV2 and TRBJ2-7, is EPEVTQTPSHQVTQMGQEVILRCVPISNHLYFYWYRQILGQKVEFLVSFYNNEISEKSEIFDDQFSVERPDGSNFTLKIRSTKLEDSAMYFCASSTSGVTYEQYFGPGTRLTVT.

The chain joins TRBV7-9 to TRBJ2-1; 8 bases align to TRBD2. Germline assignment: CDR1 SEHNR and CDR2 FQNEAQ (reference sequence). This CDR3 is built from 18 residues. With 6 bases clipped from V and 5 bases from J, the junction kept 18 bases outside the gene matches. CDR3 amino acids: CASRYRGGGLAAHNEQFF. The CDR3, as DNA: TGTGCCAGCAGATATAGAGGCGGCGGACTAGCAGCCCACAATGAGCAGTTCTTC. The full variable domain, with the rest looked up from reference TRBV7-9 and TRBJ2-1, is DTGVSQNPRHKITKRGQNVTFRCDPISEHNRLYWYRQTLGQGPEFLTYFQNEAQLEKSRLLSDRFSAERPKGSFSTLEIQRTEQGDSAMYLCASRYRGGGLAAHNEQFFGPGTRLTVL.

This clonotype was seen more than once but under ten times. Here the CDR3 reads CSARDGMGYGYTF. As DNA, the CDR3 is TGCAGTGCTAGGGACGGCATGGGCTATGGCTACACCTTC. The chain uses TRBV20-1 and TRBJ1-2; D is unresolved. This CDR3 is built from 13 residues. The V and J ends lost 3 bases and 4 bases respectively, with 12 bases between them. In germline, CDR1 is DFQATT, CDR2 SNEGSKA (reference sequence).

This rearrangement joins TRBV9 to TRBJ2-3, with D possibly matching TRBD2 (6 bases). Germline-derived CDR1 and CDR2 are SGDLS and YYNGEE. This CDR3 has 15 amino acids. The V and J ends lost 4 bases and 2 bases respectively, with 14 bases between them. This chain's CDR3 is CASSTPGLYTDTQYF. CDR3 coding DNA: TGTGCCAGCAGCACACCGGGACTCTACACAGATACGCAGTATTTT.

This clonotype has only a few counts. This chain uses TRBV3-1 with TRBJ2-5, with 7 bases aligning to TRBD1. The CDR3 has 16 residues. V lost 6 bases to trimming and J lost 2 bases; unmatched junction nucleotides: 12. The germline V gene encodes CDR1 LGHDT and CDR2 YNNKEL (reference sequence). The CDR3 nucleotides are TGTGCCAGCAGTCGACAGGGAGCGGCTAAGCAAGAGACCCAGTACTTC. Protein: CASSRQGAAKQETQYF.

Only a few counts were recorded for this clonotype. The rearrangement joins TRBV6-2 or TRBV6-3 to TRBJ2-7; 12 positions agree with TRBD2. Germline values: CDR1 MNHEY, CDR2 SVGEGT. After removal of 8 bases from V and 2 bases from J, the junction contained 10 bases not matched to a gene. CDR3 length: 16 residues. The CDR3 loop reads CASLTTSGRGPYEQYF. The CDR3 bases are TGTGCCAGCTTGACGACTAGCGGGAGAGGGCCCTACGAGCAGTACTTC.

This clonotype turned up a few times. J is TRBJ2-1 and V is TRBV5-6, with 7 bases matching TRBD2. Germline V lookup: CDR1 SGHDT, CDR2 YYEEEE. V was pared by 4 bases and J by 7 bases, with 2 bases of the junction left unmatched. The CDR3 is made up of 12 amino acids. DNA of the CDR3: TGTGCCAGCAGCGCACTAGCGAATGAGCAGTTCTTC. Translated, it gives CASSALANEQFF. The full variable domain, with the rest looked up from reference TRBV5-6 and TRBJ2-1, is DAGVTQSPTHLIKTRGQQVTLRCSPKSGHDTVSWYQQALGQGPQFIFQYYEEEERQRGNFPDRFSGHQFPNYSSELNVNALLLGDSALYLCASSALANEQFFGPGTRLTVL.